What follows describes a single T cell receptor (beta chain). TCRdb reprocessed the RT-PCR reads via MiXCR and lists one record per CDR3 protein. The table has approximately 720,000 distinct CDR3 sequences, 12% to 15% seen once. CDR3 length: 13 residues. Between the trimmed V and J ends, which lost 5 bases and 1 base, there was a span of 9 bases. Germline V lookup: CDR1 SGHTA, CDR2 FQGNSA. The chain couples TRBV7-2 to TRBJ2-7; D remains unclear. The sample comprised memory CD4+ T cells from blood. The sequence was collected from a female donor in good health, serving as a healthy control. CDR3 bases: TGTGCCAGCAGCCACGGCGCTTCCTACGAGCAGTACTTC. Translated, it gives CASSHGASYEQYF. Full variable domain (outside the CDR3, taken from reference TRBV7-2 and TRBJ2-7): GAGVSQSPSNKVTEKGKDVELRCDPISGHTALYWYRQSLGQGLEFLIYFQGNSAPDKSGLPSDRFSAERTGGSVSTLTIQRTQQEDSAVYLCASSHGASYEQYFGPGTRLTVT.